The 6 T cell receptor beta chains below all came from one sample that was sequenced in a study of cytomegalovirus exposure and HLA in healthy donors. Researchers ran the PCR with 60 Vbeta and 13 Jbeta primers. Using immunoSEQ multiplex PCR, the repertoire was profiled, and TCRdb retains in-frame clones only, with some absent. The data contain roughly 120,000 clones, around 78% of them seen just once; the ten biggest clones take up roughly 2%. The sample was PBMCs. These receptors all stem from a middle-aged man in good health and CMV-seronegative.

This clone appeared a few times. This chain links TRBV6-1 with TRBJ2-7; weak D call: TRBD1 (5 bases). Trimming pared 0 bases from V and 4 bases from J, leaving 13 bases between. Germline V gene sequence: CDR1 MNHNS, CDR2 SASEGT. The CDR3 has 15 amino acids. The CDR3 DNA reads TGTGCCAGCAGTGAAGCGCCGGGCAGGGCATACGAGCAGTACTTC. This encodes CASSEAPGRAYEQYF.

This chain joins TRBV25-1 and TRBJ1-2; D is uncertain. The germline V gene encodes CDR1 MGHDK and CDR2 SYGVNS. The length of the CDR3 is 14 residues. V was trimmed by 5 bases and J by 6 bases, leaving 16 bases between them. The CDR3 coding sequence is TGTGCCAGCAGTCGCCAAGTGGAGATAGATGGCTACACCTTC. Encoded protein: CASSRQVEIDGYTF.

V and J are TRBV9 and TRBJ1-2, with TRBD1 identical over 7 bases. Trimming cost V 4 bases and J 4 bases; bases outside gene matches: 7. The CDR3 runs to 14 residues. Germline V lookup: CDR1 SGDLS, CDR2 YYNGEE. Here the CDR3 reads CASSPRQGGYGYTF. CDR3 nucleotide sequence: TGTGCCAGCAGCCCCCGACAGGGAGGCTATGGCTACACCTTC.

The rearrangement uses TRBV9 and TRBJ2-1; tentatively, D is TRBD2 (6 bases). The germline V and J ends were trimmed by 0 bases and 4 bases, with 11 bases remaining between them. CDR3 length equals 15 residues. Germline V gene lookup returns CDR1 SGDLS and CDR2 YYNGEE. CDR3 DNA sequence: TGTGCCAGCAGCGTAGTGGCGGGGACGTACAATGAGCAGTTCTTC. It specifies CASSVVAGTYNEQFF.

The chain uses TRBV6-6 and TRBJ1-5; TRBD1 matches at 8 bases. CDR3 length equals 13 residues. The V gene end was trimmed by 10 bases and the J gene end by 4 bases; junction bases not matched to a gene: 6. Germline lookup yields CDR1 MNHNY and CDR2 SVGAGI (reference sequence). The chain's CDR3 is CATSGQANQPQHF. DNA for the CDR3: TGTGCCACCTCGGGACAGGCTAATCAGCCCCAGCATTTT.

The J gene is TRBJ1-2, the V gene TRBV6-1; TRBD1 agrees at 8 bases. The ends lost 3 bases at V and 4 bases at J; junction bases unmatched: 4. In germline, CDR1 is MNHNS, CDR2 SASEGT. The CDR3 is made up of 14 amino acids. The CDR3, as DNA: TGTGCCAGCAGTGAGACAGGGGATGGCTATGGCTACACCTTC. Its translation: CASSETGDGYGYTF.